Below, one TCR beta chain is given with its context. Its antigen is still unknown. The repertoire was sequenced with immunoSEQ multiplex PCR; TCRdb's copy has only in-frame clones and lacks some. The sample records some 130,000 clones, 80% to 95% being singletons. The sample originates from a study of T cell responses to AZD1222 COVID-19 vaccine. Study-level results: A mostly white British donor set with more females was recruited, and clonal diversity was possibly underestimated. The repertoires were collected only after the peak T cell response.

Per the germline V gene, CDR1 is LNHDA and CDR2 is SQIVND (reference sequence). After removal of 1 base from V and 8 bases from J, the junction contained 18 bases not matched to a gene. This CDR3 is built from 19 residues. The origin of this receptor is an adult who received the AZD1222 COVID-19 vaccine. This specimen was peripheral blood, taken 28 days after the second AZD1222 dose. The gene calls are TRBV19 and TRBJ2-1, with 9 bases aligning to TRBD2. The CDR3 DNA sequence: TGTGCCAGTAGTATAGGCTTCGGCGGGGGGGCCTTGGTTCGCGATGAGCAGTTCTTC. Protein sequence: CASSIGFGGGALVRDEQFF.